This T cell receptor beta chain was recorded in a study of blood T cell repertoires in COVID-19 (TCRdb year 2020). In the study overall: Samples from collaborators originated in the United States, Italy and Spain and spanned both the acute and convalescent phases of COVID-19. The prospective study material was composed of cDNA or gDNA derived from T cells, B-cell-depleted T cells, or PBMCs. Subjects who had been exposed to COVID-19, were actively infected with it, or had recovered from it provided the deeply sampled blood TCRbeta repertoires that made up the dataset. The repertoires were made available in a free public database intended to serve as a resource for research on the immune response to SARS-CoV-2. Samples were obtained from the ongoing ImmuneRACE study (first 160 participants) and from roughly 1,300 subjects provided by 6 global collaborators. A de-identified subject ID, COVID-19 status, age in years and sex were almost always included in the sample metadata. HLA class I and class II types, where available, came from metadata supplied by the sample provider rather than from assay-based typing. Broad study findings and their caveats: How much clinical and demographic metadata was included differed by source and by participant, and the metadata was provided uncurated.

At one collaborating source in Seattle, patients were enrolled during active infection and were followed longitudinally through the course of disease. Collaborating institutions collected whole blood in K2EDTA tubes following their own protocols. Collaborator samples were shipped for TCRbeta analysis as frozen whole blood, isolated PBMCs, or DNA extracted from either sample type. Concerning this clone itself: Its antigen target is currently unknown. There are no base qualities to consult, and no much larger clone falls within one base.

TCRbeta CDR3 regions were amplified from genomic DNA by means of the immunoSEQ Assay, a bias-controlled multiplex PCR. Concerning the study's data processing: The number of nucleated cells in each sample was estimated by amplification of reference gene primers within the assay. To quantify the absolute abundance of each unique TCRbeta CDR3 rearrangement, sequence reads were collapsed and filtered. For each sample, productive Simpson clonality was calculated as the square root of Simpson's diversity index over productive rearrangements. TCRdb retrieved this table from immuneACCESS and kept in-frame rearrangements only. Not all clones are present; in checked studies, unresolved V genes account for under half, and no reason is known for the remainder. V and J calls plus clone size are reproduced from that table; the DNA served to infer D and trimming. This sample holds 300,000 to 400,000 clones; roughly 90% were observed only once. Approximately 7.4% of the sample goes to the ten largest clones.

The CDR3 goes from the cysteine to the phenylalanine over 11 residues. CDR3 DNA only is kept here, 33 bases in frame from base 1. From a lookup of the germline V gene, CDR1 and CDR2 are KGHDR and SFDVKD. This chain joins TRBV24-1 to TRBJ2-3; tentative D gene TRBD2, with 5 bases matching. This receptor was identified in a woman between 65 and 79 years old with COVID-19, enrolled during active disease. Sequencing was done on a sample of peripheral blood. CDR3 sequence: CAIGIWGTQYF. In nucleotide form, the sequence is TGTGCGATCGGGATCTGGGGTACGCAGTATTTT.